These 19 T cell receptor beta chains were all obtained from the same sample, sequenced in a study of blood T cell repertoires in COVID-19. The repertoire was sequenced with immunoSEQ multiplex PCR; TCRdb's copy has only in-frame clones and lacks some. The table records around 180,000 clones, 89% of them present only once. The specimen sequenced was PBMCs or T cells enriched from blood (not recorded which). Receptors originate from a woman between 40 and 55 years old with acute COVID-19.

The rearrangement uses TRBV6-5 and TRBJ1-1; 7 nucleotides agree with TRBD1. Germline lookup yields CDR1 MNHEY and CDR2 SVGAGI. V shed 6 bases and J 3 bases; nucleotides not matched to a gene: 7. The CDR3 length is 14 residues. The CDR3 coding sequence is TGTGCCAGCAGCAGGACAGGTGGGGACACTGAAGCTTTCTTT. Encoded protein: CASSRTGGDTEAFF.

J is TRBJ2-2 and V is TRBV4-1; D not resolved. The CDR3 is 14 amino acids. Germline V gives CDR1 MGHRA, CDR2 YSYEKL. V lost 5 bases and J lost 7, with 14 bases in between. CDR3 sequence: CASSSPIPGGELFF. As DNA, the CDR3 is TGCGCCAGCAGCTCTCCAATTCCGGGCGGGGAGCTGTTTTTT.

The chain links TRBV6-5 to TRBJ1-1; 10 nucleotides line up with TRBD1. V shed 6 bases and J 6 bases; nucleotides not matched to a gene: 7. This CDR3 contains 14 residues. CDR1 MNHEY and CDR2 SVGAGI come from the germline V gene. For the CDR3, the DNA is TGTGCCAGCAGCTACGACAGGGGGCGGGCTGAAGCTTTCTTT. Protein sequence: CASSYDRGRAEAFF.

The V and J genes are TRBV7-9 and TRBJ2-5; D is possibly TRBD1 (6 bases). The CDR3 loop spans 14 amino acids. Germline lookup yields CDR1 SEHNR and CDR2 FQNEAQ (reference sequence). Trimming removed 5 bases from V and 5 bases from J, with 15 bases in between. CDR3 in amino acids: CASSHSTGFETQYF. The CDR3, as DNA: TGTGCCAGCAGCCATTCGACAGGTTTTGAGACCCAGTACTTC.

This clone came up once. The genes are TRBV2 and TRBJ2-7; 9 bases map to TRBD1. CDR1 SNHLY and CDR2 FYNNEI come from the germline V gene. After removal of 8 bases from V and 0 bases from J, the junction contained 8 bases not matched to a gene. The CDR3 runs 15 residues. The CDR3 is CASGPGQGPSYEQYF. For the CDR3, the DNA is TGTGCCAGCGGTCCCGGACAGGGGCCCTCCTACGAGCAGTACTTC.

CDR3 sequence reads: CASSKGPGQGSDTQYF. CDR3 sequence (DNA): TGTGCCAGTAGTAAGGGGCCGGGACAGGGGTCAGATACGCAGTATTTT. V and J are TRBV19 and TRBJ2-3, with TRBD1 matching over 10 bases. With 4 bases clipped from V and 4 bases from J, the junction kept 8 bases outside the gene matches. The CDR3 has 16 amino acids. Germline V gives CDR1 LNHDA, CDR2 SQIVND (reference sequence).

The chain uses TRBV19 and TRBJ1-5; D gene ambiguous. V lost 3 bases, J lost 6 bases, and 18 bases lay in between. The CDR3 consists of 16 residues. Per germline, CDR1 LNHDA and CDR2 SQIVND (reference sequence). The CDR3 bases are TGTGCCAGTAGTATTTCTTTTCTTGGGGAGGGTCAGCCCCAGCATTTT. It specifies CASSISFLGEGQPQHF.

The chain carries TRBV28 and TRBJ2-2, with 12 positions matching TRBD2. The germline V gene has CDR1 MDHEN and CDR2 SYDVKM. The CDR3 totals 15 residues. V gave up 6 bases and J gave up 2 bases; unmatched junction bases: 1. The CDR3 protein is CASRGLAGNTGELFF. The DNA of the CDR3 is TGTGCCAGCAGGGGACTAGCGGGTAACACCGGGGAGCTGTTTTTT.

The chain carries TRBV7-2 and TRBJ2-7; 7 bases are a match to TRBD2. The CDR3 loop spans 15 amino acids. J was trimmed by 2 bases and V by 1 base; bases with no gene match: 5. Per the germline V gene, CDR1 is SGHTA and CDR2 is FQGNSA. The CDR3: CASSLGTSAAYEQYF. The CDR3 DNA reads TGTGCCAGCAGCTTAGGAACTAGCGCTGCCTACGAGCAGTACTTC.

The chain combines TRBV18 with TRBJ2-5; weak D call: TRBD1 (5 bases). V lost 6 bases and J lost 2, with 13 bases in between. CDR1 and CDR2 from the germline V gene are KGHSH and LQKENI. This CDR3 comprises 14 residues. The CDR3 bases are TGTGCCAGCTCGCTAGACAGTCGACAAGAGACCCAGTACTTC. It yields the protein CASSLDSRQETQYF.

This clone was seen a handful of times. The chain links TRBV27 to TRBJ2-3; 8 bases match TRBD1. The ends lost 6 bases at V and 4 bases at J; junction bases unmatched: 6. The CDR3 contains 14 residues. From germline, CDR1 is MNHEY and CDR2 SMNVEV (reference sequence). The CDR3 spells CASSLDRGADTQYF. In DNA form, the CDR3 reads TGTGCCAGCAGCTTAGACAGGGGTGCAGATACGCAGTATTTT.

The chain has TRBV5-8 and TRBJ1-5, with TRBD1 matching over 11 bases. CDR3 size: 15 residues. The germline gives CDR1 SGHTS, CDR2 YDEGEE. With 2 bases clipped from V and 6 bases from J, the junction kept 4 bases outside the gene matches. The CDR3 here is CASSFRTGGTQPQHF. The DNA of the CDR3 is TGTGCCAGCAGCTTTCGGACAGGGGGCACTCAGCCCCAGCATTTT.

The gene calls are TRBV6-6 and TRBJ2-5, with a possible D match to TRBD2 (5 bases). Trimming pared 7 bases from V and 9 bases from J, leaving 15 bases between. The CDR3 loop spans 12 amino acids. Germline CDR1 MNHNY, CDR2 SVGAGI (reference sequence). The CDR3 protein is CASTGLAWAQYF. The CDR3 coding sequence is TGTGCCAGCACCGGACTTGCGTGGGCCCAGTACTTC.

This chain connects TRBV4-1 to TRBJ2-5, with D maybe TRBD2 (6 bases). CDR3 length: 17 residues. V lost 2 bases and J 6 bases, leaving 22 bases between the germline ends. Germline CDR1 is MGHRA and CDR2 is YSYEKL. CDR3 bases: TGCGCCAGCAGCCAATTGGGGGGAGGATTTGGCAGCCAGACCCAGTACTTC. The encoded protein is CASSQLGGGFGSQTQYF.

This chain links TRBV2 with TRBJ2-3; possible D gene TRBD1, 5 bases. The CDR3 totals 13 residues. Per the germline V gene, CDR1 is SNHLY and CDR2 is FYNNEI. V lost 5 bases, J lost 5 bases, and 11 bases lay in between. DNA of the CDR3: TGTGCCAGCAGTCAGGGTTGGGGAGATACGCAGTATTTT. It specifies CASSQGWGDTQYF.

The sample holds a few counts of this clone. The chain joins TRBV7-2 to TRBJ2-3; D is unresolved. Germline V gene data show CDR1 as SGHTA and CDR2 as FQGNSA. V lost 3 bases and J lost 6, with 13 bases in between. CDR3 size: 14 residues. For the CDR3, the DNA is TGTGCCAGCAGCTTTCGAACTCCAACGGATACGCAGTATTTT. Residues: CASSFRTPTDTQYF.

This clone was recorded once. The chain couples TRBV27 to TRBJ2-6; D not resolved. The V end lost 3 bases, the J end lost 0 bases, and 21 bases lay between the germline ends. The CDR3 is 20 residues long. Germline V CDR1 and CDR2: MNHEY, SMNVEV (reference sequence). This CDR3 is CASSLSPWAYSSSGANVLTF. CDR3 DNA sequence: TGTGCCAGCAGTTTGTCCCCGTGGGCGTACTCAAGCTCTGGGGCCAACGTCCTGACTTTC.

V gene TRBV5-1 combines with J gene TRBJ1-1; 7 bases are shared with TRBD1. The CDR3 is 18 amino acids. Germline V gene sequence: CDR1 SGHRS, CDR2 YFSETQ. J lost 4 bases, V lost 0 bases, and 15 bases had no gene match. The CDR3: CASSLASRDSLLGTEAFF. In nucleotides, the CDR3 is TGCGCCAGCAGCTTGGCCTCGAGGGACAGCCTACTGGGCACTGAAGCTTTCTTT.

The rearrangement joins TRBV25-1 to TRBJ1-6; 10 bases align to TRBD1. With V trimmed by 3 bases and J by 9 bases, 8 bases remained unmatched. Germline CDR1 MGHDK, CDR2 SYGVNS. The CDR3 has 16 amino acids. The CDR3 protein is CASSDFTDRGPSPLHF. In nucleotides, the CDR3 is TGTGCCAGCAGTGACTTCACTGACAGGGGGCCTTCACCCCTCCACTTT. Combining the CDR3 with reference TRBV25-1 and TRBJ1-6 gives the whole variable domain EADIYQTPRYLVIGTGKKITLECSQTMGHDKMYWYQQDPGMELHLIHYSYGVNSTEKGDLSSESTVSRIRTEHFPLTLESARPSHTSQYLCASSDFTDRGPSPLHFGNGTRLTVT.